The 25 T cell receptor beta chains below come from one sample, sequenced in a study of blood T cell repertoires in COVID-19. Libraries were prepared by immunoSEQ multiplex PCR; TCRdb keeps only in-frame clonotypes and omits some of them. Altogether hundreds of thousands of clones are present, about 82% being singletons, with the ten largest covering around 4.5%. The sequencing sample was made of peripheral blood. The source of these receptors is a woman aged 50 to 60 with active or convalescent COVID-19.

The chain employs TRBV5-1 and TRBJ2-3; the D gene is possibly TRBD2 (6 bases). V was pared by 5 bases and J by 5 bases, with 24 bases between. The germline V gene encodes CDR1 SGHRS and CDR2 YFSETQ. The CDR3 is 17 amino acids. Here the CDR3 reads CASSFEGQSGVRDTQYF. Written as DNA, the CDR3 is TGCGCCAGCAGTTTTGAGGGCCAGTCGGGGGTGAGAGATACGCAGTATTTT.

The V gene is TRBV27, the J gene TRBJ2-5; the match to TRBD2 covers 13 bases. V shed 5 bases and J 7 bases; nucleotides not matched to a gene: 10. CDR3 length: 16 amino acids. Germline CDR1 MNHEY, CDR2 SMNVEV (reference sequence). CDR3 sequence reads: CASSPPGLAGVRTQYF. The CDR3 nucleotides are TGTGCCAGCAGTCCCCCCGGACTAGCGGGAGTAAGGACCCAGTACTTC.

The chain links TRBV20-1 to TRBJ2-3; 7 bases match TRBD2. The CDR3 loop spans 14 amino acids. CDR1 DFQATT and CDR2 SNEGSKA come from the germline V gene (reference sequence). After removal of 3 bases from V and 3 bases from J, the junction contained 6 bases not matched to a gene. The CDR3: CSASEPAGTDTQYF. The CDR3 DNA sequence: TGCAGTGCTAGTGAGCCAGCGGGGACAGATACGCAGTATTTT.

The genes are TRBV6-5 and TRBJ1-6; 7 positions agree with TRBD1. Germline V gene sequence: CDR1 MNHEY, CDR2 SVGAGI. There are 12 residues in the CDR3. The trim removed 4 bases at V and 12 bases at J, leaving 3 bases unmatched. In nucleotides, the CDR3 is TGTGCCAGCAGTTTCCAGGGGGGACCCCTCCACTTT. Translated: CASSFQGGPLHF.

The chain employs TRBV7-2 and TRBJ2-7, with D possibly matching TRBD1 (5 bases). The V and J ends lost 5 bases and 6 bases respectively, with 8 bases between them. Germline CDR1 SGHTA, CDR2 FQGNSA. The CDR3 is 11 residues long. DNA of the CDR3: TGTGCCAGCAGCCCCAGGGTCGAGCAGTACTTC. As protein: CASSPRVEQYF.

CDR3 coding DNA: TGTGCCAGCAGTGAAGCGTCCTGGCTAAGGGACAGGGGGTACGAGCAGTACTTC. Protein sequence: CASSEASWLRDRGYEQYF. This rearrangement joins TRBV6-1 to TRBJ2-7; TRBD1 matches 11 bases. This CDR3 has 18 residues. V dropped 0 bases and J dropped 4; count of bases not matched to a gene: 11. Per germline, CDR1 MNHNS and CDR2 SASEGT.

The chain combines TRBV28 with TRBJ2-7; 7 bases fit TRBD2. CDR1 MDHEN and CDR2 SYDVKM come from the germline V gene. This CDR3 contains 14 residues. V lost 3 bases to trimming and J lost 3 bases; unmatched junction nucleotides: 5. The chain's CDR3 is CASSFLAVNYEQYF. CDR3 in DNA: TGTGCCAGCAGTTTCCTAGCGGTTAACTACGAGCAGTACTTC.

The CDR3 DNA sequence: TGTGCCAGTAGTAGAGACAGGGGGCGCATGAACACTGAAGCTTTCTTT. Amino acid sequence: CASSRDRGRMNTEAFF. This chain connects TRBV19 to TRBJ1-1; 10 bases align to TRBD1. J lost 0 bases, V lost 4 bases, and 5 bases had no gene match. CDR1 LNHDA and CDR2 SQIVND come from the germline V gene (reference sequence). The CDR3 length is 16 residues.

As concerns this clone: One junction end disagrees with the germline gene, perhaps due to a read error. CDR3 sequence (DNA): TGTGCCAGCAGCTTGGGTAGGGGTGGCTTC. Its translation: CASSLGRGGF. V gene TRBV5-6 combines with J gene TRBJ2-7; possibly TRBD1 for D (5 bases). Germline CDR1 is SGHDT and CDR2 is YYEEEE. This CDR3 region has 10 residues.

CDR3 DNA sequence: TGTGCCAGCAGCGTAGGTTTTCGCGGGGAGACCCAGTACTTC. It yields the protein CASSVGFRGETQYF. The V call is TRBV9, the J call TRBJ2-5; D is possibly TRBD2 (5 bases). The V end was cut by 0 bases, the J end by 5 bases, with 11 bases between. The germline V gene encodes CDR1 SGDLS and CDR2 YYNGEE. The CDR3 loop spans 14 amino acids.

The J gene is TRBJ1-6, the V gene TRBV4-2, with unresolved D. The germline V gene has CDR1 LGHNA and CDR2 YNFKEQ. V lost 2 bases to trimming and J lost 10 bases, with 18 bases between them. This CDR3 comprises 16 residues. CDR3 sequence reads: CASSQRTGRERSPLHF. For the CDR3, the DNA is TGTGCCAGCAGCCAACGGACGGGGAGGGAACGGTCACCCCTCCACTTT.

This sequence joins TRBV2 and TRBJ2-5, with D possibly matching TRBD2 (6 bases). This CDR3 is 15 amino acids long. V lost 6 bases and J lost 0, with 14 bases in between. CDR1 SNHLY and CDR2 FYNNEI come from the germline V gene. In DNA, the CDR3 is TGTGCCAGCAGCCTACGACTAGGGAACCAAGAGACCCAGTACTTC. Translated: CASSLRLGNQETQYF.

The genes are TRBV7-8 and TRBJ2-5; 10 bases are a match to TRBD1. In germline, CDR1 is SGHVS, CDR2 FQNEAQ. Unmatched junction bases numbered 6, after V lost 3 bases and J lost 5 bases. The CDR3 consists of 15 residues. For the CDR3, the DNA is TGTGCCAGCAGCTTTACGGGACAGGGGTCGGAGACCCAGTACTTC. This translates into CASSFTGQGSETQYF.

The chain joins TRBV7-8 to TRBJ1-1; D is possibly TRBD1 (5 bases). Germline V lookup: CDR1 SGHVS, CDR2 FQNEAQ. The CDR3 is 15 amino acids. Trimming stripped 1 base from V and 4 bases from J, with 13 bases between. Here the CDR3 reads CASSLGPGVVTEAFF. The CDR3 DNA follows: TGTGCCAGCAGCTTAGGTCCGGGGGTGGTCACTGAAGCTTTCTTT.

The rearrangement uses TRBV3-1 (or the pseudogene TRBV3-2) and TRBJ2-2, with 11 bases lining up with TRBD1. The germline V gene has CDR1 LGHDT and CDR2 YNNKEL (reference sequence). The CDR3 is 16 amino acids. V gave up 3 bases and J gave up 7 bases; unmatched junction bases: 7. CDR3: CASSHQPGTGGGELFF. DNA of the CDR3: TGTGCCAGCAGCCACCAGCCAGGGACAGGGGGCGGGGAGCTGTTTTTT.

This chain links TRBV19 with TRBJ2-7; 8 nucleotides agree with TRBD1. V dropped 3 bases and J dropped 5; count of bases not matched to a gene: 12. Looked up from germline, CDR1 is LNHDA and CDR2 is SQIVND (reference sequence). The CDR3 spans 16 residues. This CDR3 is CASSIEYGTGVNEQYF. DNA of the CDR3: TGTGCCAGTAGTATTGAATATGGGACAGGCGTTAACGAGCAGTACTTC.

The gene calls are TRBV5-6 and TRBJ1-5; TRBD1 matches at 8 bases. CDR1 and CDR2 from the germline V gene are SGHDT and YYEEEE. Trimming took 4 bases from V and 4 from J; bases not matched to a gene: 7. The CDR3 runs 15 residues. CDR3 in amino acids: CASSRDRGGNQPQHF. Written as DNA, the CDR3 is TGTGCCAGCAGCAGAGACAGGGGTGGGAATCAGCCCCAGCATTTT. Full variable domain (missing parts from reference TRBV5-6 and TRBJ1-5): DAGVTQSPTHLIKTRGQQVTLRCSPKSGHDTVSWYQQALGQGPQFIFQYYEEEERQRGNFPDRFSGHQFPNYSSELNVNALLLGDSALYLCASSRDRGGNQPQHFGDGTRLSIL.

The rearrangement uses TRBV5-4 and TRBJ2-5; D possibly corresponds to TRBD1 (5 bases). V gave up 0 bases and J gave up 2 bases, with 8 bases separating them. CDR3 length: 14 amino acids. Germline V gives CDR1 SGHNT, CDR2 YYREEE (reference sequence). This CDR3 reads CASSLGRQQETQYF. The CDR3 nucleotides read TGTGCCAGCAGCTTGGGGCGACAGCAAGAGACCCAGTACTTC. The entire variable domain, with the rest obtained from reference TRBV5-4 and TRBJ2-5, is as follows: ETGVTQSPTHLIKTRGQQVTLRCSSQSGHNTVSWYQQALGQGPQFIFQYYREEENGRGNFPPRFSGLQFPNYSSELNVNALELDDSALYLCASSLGRQQETQYFGPGTRLLVL.

The rearrangement links TRBV5-8 to TRBJ1-6; TRBD1 aligns across 7 bases. The CDR3 runs 15 residues. Germline CDR1 SGHTS, CDR2 YDEGEE. Trimming removed 3 bases from V and 9 bases from J; junction bases left unmatched: 9. Written as DNA, the CDR3 is TGTGCCAGCAGCTGGCGTGGGACAGTCGGTTCACCCCTCCACTTT. Amino acid sequence: CASSWRGTVGSPLHF.

This chain connects TRBV25-1 to TRBJ1-2, with 11 nucleotides matching TRBD1. Germline V lookup: CDR1 MGHDK, CDR2 SYGVNS. The CDR3 is made up of 13 amino acids. Germline trimming cut 4 bases from V and 6 bases from J; bases unmatched to any gene: 1. The CDR3 spells CASSGTGGNGYTF. DNA for the CDR3: TGTGCCAGCAGTGGGACAGGGGGCAATGGCTACACCTTC.

The CDR3 DNA is TGTGCCAGCAGCCCCCGGTTCGCCGACAATGAGCAGTTCTTC. This codes for CASSPRFADNEQFF. This rearrangement joins TRBV11-3 to TRBJ2-1; no clear D gene. The CDR3 consists of 14 residues. The V gene's germline CDR1 is SGHNT and CDR2 YENEEA. The ends were cut back, 5 bases at V and 5 bases at J, with 13 bases in the middle.

The chain joins TRBV28 to TRBJ1-5, with TRBD1 matching 9 bases. J was trimmed by 1 base and V by 5 bases; bases with no gene match: 15. The CDR3 covers 19 residues. Germline CDR1 is MDHEN and CDR2 is SYDVKM. CDR3 amino acids: CASSRLRLRTGESNQPQHF. The CDR3 DNA reads TGTGCCAGCAGTCGCCTAAGACTTCGGACAGGGGAGAGCAATCAGCCCCAGCATTTT.

The chain couples TRBV9 to TRBJ2-6; 9 bases align to TRBD1. This CDR3 is 17 amino acids long. Trimming removed 4 bases from V and 1 base from J; junction bases left unmatched: 6. Germline values: CDR1 SGDLS, CDR2 YYNGEE. The CDR3 nucleotides are TGTGCCAGCAGCCTCCGGGACAGGGTTTCTGGGGCCAACGTCCTGACTTTC. Protein product: CASSLRDRVSGANVLTF.

The chain employs TRBV27 and TRBJ1-2; D might be TRBD1 (5 bases). Germline CDR1 and CDR2: MNHEY and SMNVEV (reference sequence). Trimming shortened V by 4 bases and J by 7 bases, and 13 bases separated the two germline ends. This CDR3 contains 13 residues. The CDR3 reads CASSSWGGSGYTF. For the CDR3, the DNA is TGTGCCAGCAGTTCTTGGGGGGGTAGTGGCTACACCTTC.

The chain recombines TRBV5-4 with TRBJ2-7, with D possibly TRBD2 on 6 matching bases. CDR3 length: 15 residues. Germline CDR1 reads SGHNT; CDR2 reads YYREEE (reference sequence). V lost 0 bases, J lost 0 bases, and 10 bases lay in between. The CDR3 loop is CASSLAGAPSYEQYF. The DNA of the CDR3 is TGTGCCAGCAGCTTGGCGGGAGCCCCCTCCTACGAGCAGTACTTC.